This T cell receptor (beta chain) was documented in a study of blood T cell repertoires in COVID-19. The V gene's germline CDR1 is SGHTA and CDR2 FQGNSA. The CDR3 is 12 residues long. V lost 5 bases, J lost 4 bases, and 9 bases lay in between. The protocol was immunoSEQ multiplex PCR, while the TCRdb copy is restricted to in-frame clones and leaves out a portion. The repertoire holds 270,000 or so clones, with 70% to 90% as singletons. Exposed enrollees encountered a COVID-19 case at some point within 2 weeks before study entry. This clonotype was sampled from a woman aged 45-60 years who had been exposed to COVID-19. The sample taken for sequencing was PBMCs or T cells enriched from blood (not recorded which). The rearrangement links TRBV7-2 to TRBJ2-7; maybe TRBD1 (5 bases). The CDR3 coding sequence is TGTGCCAGCAGCCTAAAGGGGTACGAGCAGTACTTC. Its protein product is CASSLKGYEQYF. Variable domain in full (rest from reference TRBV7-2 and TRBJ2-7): GAGVSQSPSNKVTEKGKDVELRCDPISGHTALYWYRQSLGQGLEFLIYFQGNSAPDKSGLPSDRFSAERTGGSVSTLTIQRTQQEDSAVYLCASSLKGYEQYFGPGTRLTVT.